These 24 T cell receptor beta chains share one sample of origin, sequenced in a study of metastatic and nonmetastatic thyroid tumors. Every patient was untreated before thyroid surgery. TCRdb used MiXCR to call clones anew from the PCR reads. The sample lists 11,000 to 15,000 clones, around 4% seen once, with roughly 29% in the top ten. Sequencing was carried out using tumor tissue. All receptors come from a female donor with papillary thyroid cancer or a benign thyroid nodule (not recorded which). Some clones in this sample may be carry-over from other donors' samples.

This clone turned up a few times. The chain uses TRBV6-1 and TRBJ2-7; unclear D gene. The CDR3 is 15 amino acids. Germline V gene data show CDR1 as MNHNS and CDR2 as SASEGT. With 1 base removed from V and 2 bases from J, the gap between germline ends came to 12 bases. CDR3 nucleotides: TGTGCCAGCAGTGAAGGTTATGGAGAAGCCTACGAGCAGTACTTC. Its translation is CASSEGYGEAYEQYF.

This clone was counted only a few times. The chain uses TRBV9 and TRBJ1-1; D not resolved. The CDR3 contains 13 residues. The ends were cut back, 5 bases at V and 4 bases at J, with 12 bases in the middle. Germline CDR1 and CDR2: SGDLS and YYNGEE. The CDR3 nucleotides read TGTGCCAGCAGTTTGGGTGGAGGCACTGAAGCTTTCTTT. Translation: CASSLGGGTEAFF. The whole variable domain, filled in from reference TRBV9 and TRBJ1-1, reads DSGVTQTPKHLITATGQRVTLRCSPRSGDLSVYWYQQSLDQGLQFLIQYYNGEERAKGNILERFSAQQFPDLHSELNLSSLELGDSALYFCASSLGGGTEAFFGQGTRLTVV.

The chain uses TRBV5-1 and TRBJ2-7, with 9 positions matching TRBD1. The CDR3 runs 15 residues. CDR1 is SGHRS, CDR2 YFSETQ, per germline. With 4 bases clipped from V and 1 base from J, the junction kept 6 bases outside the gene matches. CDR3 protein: CASSRGGQGSYEQYF. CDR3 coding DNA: TGCGCCAGCAGCCGCGGGGGACAGGGTTCCTACGAGCAGTACTTC.

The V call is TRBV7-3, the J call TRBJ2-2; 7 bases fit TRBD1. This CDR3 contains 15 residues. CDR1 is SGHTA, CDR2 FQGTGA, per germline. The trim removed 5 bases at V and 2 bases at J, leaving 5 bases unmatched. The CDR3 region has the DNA TGTGCCAGCAGCCTGACAGGGCCCAACACCGGGGAGCTGTTTTTT. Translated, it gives CASSLTGPNTGELFF.

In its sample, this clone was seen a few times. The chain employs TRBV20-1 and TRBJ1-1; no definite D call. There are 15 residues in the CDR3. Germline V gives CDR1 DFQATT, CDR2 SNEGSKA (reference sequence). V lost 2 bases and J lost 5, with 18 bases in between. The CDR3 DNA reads TGCAGTGCTAGACTTTCTGGTCGCGGAGGGACTGAAGCTTTCTTT. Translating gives CSARLSGRGGTEAFF.

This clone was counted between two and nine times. The DNA for the CDR3 is TGTGCCAGTAGTATAGACGGGGGCCCATTAAAGAATCAGCCCCAGCATTTT. This gives the protein CASSIDGGPLKNQPQHF. The chain is built from TRBV19 and TRBJ1-5; possible D gene TRBD1, 6 bases. V lost 0 bases, J lost 4 bases, and 16 bases lay in between. Germline V lookup: CDR1 LNHDA, CDR2 SQIVND (reference sequence). This CDR3 spans 17 amino acids.

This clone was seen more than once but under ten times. The CDR3 nucleotides are TGTGCCAGCAGTTTGCGTGGGACAGGGGGCTACGAGCAGTACTTC. Its protein is CASSLRGTGGYEQYF. The rearrangement links TRBV28 to TRBJ2-7; 11 bases fit TRBD1. Germline loops: CDR1 MDHEN, CDR2 SYDVKM. The CDR3 extends over 15 amino acids. Trimming cost V 3 bases and J 3 bases; bases outside gene matches: 4.

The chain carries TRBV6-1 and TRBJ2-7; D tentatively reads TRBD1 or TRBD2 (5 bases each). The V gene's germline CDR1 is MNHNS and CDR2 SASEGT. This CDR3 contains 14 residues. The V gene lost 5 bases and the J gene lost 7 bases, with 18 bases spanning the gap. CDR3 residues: CASSTGTLGGEQYF. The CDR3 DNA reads TGTGCCAGCAGTACCGGGACCTTAGGTGGGGAGCAGTACTTC.

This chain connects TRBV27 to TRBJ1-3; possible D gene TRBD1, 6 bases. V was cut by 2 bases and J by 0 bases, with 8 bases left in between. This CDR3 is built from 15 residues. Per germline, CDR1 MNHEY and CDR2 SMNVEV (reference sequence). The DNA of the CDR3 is TGTGCCAGCAGTTTAAGGGGGAGCTCTGGAAACACCATATATTTT. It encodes CASSLRGSSGNTIYF.

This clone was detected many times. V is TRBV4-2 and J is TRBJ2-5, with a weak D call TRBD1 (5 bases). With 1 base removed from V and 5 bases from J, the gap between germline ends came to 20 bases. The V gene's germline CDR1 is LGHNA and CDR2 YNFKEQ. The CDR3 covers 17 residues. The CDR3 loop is CASSQAPGLPWGETQYF. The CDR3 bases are TGTGCCAGCAGCCAAGCACCGGGTCTTCCCTGGGGCGAGACCCAGTACTTC.

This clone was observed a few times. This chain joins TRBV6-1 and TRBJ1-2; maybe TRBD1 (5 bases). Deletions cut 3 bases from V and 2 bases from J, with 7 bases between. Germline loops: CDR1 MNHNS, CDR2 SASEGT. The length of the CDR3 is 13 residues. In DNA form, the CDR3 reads TGTGCCAGCAGTGACAGGGAAAACTATGGCTACACCTTC. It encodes CASSDRENYGYTF.

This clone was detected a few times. The CDR3 spells CASSLNSNTEAFF. The CDR3, as DNA: TGCGCCAGCAGCTTAAACAGTAACACTGAAGCTTTCTTT. The chain recombines TRBV5-1 with TRBJ1-1; D is unresolved. CDR1 SGHRS and CDR2 YFSETQ come from the germline V gene. The CDR3 is 13 residues long. V was trimmed by 2 bases and J by 2 bases, leaving 7 bases between them.

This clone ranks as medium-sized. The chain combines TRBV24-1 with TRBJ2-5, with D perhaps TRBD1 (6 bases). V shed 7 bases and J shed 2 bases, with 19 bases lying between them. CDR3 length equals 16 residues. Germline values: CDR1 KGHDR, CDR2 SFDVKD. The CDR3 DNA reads TGTGCCACCAGCGACCCGGGGACAAAATTACAAGAGACCCAGTACTTC. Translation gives CATSDPGTKLQETQYF.

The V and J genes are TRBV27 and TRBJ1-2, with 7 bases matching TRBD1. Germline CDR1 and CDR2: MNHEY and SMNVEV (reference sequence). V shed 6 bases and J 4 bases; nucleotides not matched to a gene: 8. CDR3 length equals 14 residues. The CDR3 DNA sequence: TGTGCCAGCAGGGGCCCGACAGGGATCTATGGCTACACCTTC. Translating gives CASRGPTGIYGYTF.

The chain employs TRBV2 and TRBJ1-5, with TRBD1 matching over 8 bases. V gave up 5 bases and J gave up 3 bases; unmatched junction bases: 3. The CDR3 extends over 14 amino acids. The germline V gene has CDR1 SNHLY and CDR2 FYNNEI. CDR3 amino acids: CASSPGQDNQPQHF. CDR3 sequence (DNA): TGTGCCAGCAGTCCGGGACAGGACAATCAGCCCCAGCATTTT.

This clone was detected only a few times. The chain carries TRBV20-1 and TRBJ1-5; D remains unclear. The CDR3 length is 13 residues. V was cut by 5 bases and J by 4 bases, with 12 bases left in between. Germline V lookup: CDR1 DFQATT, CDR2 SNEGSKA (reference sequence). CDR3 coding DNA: TGCAGTGCTCGTGACCCGGGAAATCAGCCCCAGCATTTT. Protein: CSARDPGNQPQHF.

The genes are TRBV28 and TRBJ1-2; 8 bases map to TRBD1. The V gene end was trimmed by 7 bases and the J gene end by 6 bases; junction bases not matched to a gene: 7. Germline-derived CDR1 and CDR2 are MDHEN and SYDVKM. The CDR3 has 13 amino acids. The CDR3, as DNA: TGTGCCAGCACGCGACAGGGGCGCAATGGCTACACCTTC. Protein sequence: CASTRQGRNGYTF.

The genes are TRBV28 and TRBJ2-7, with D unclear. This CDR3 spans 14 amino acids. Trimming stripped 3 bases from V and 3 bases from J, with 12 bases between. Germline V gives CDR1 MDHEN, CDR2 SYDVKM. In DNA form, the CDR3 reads TGTGCCAGCAGTTTGGGTACCCCTGTCTACGAGCAGTACTTC. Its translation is CASSLGTPVYEQYF. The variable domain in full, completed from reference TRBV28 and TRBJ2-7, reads DVKVTQSSRYLVKRTGEKVFLECVQDMDHENMFWYRQDPGLGLRLIYFSYDVKMKEKGDIPEGYSVSREKKERFSLILESASTNQTSMYLCASSLGTPVYEQYFGPGTRLTVT.

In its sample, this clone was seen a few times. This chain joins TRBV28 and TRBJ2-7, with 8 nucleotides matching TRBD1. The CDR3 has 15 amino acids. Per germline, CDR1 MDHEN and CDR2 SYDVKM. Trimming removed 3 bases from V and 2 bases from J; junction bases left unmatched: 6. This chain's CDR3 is CASSFSRGRTYEQYF. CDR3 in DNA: TGTGCCAGCAGTTTCTCCAGGGGGCGAACCTACGAGCAGTACTTC.

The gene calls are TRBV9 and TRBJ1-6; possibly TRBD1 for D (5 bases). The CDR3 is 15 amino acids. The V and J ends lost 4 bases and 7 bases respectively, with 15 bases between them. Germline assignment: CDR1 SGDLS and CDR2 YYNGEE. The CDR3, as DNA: TGTGCCAGCAGCTCCTCCGGTGGGGCGAATTCACCCCTCCACTTT. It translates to CASSSSGGANSPLHF.

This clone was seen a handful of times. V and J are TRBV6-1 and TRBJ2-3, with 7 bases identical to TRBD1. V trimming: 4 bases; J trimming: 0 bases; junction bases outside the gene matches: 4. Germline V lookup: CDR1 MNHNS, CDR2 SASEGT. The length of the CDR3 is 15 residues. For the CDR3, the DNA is TGTGCCAGCAGTGCCGGGACAGCTAGCACAGATACGCAGTATTTT. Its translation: CASSAGTASTDTQYF.

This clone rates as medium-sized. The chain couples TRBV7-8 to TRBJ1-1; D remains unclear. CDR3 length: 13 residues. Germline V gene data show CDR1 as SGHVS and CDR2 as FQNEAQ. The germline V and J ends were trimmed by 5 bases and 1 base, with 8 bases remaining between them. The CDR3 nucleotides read TGTGCCAGCAGCCCGTACAAGAACACTGAAGCTTTCTTT. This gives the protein CASSPYKNTEAFF.

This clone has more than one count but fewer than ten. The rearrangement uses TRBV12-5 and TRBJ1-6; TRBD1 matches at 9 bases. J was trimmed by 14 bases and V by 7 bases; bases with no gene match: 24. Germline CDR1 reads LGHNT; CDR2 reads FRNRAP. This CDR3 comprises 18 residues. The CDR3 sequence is CASALELGQGDLQAALHF. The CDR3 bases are TGTGCTAGTGCCCTAGAGCTGGGACAGGGCGACCTTCAAGCGGCCCTCCACTTT.

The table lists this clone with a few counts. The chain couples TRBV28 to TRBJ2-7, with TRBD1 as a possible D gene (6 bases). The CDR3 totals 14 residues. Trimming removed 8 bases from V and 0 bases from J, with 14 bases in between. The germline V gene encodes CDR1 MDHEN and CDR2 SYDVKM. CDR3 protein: CASCLTDSSYEQYF. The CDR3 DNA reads TGTGCCAGCTGCCTGACGGACAGCTCCTACGAGCAGTACTTC.